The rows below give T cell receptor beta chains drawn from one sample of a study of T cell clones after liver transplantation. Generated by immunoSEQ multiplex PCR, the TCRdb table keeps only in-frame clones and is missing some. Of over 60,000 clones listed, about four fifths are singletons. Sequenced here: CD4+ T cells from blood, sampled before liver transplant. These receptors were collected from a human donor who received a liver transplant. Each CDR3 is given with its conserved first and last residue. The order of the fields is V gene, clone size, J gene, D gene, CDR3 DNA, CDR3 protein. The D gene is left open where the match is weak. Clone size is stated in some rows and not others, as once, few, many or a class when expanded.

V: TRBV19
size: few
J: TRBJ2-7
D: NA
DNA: TGTGCCAGTAGTCCTGCCAGCTCCTACGAGCAGTACTTC
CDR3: CASSPASSYEQYF

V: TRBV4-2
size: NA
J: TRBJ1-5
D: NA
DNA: TGTGCCAGCAGCCAAGATAGACAGCCCCATCAGCCCCAGCATTTT
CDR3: CASSQDRQPHQPQHF

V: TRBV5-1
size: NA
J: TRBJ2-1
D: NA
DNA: TGCGCCAGCAGCTTGAACGGCGGCTCCTACAATGAGCAGTTCTTC
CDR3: CASSLNGGSYNEQFF

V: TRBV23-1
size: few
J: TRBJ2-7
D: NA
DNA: TGCGCCAACTCCCACGACCGGCCCGTACGTCGCGAGCAGTACTTC
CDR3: CANSHDRPVRREQYF

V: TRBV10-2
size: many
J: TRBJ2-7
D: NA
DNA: TGCGCCAGCAGGCGTGGCCAAACGACTACCTCGGGGGAGCAGTACTTC
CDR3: CASRRGQTTTSGEQYF

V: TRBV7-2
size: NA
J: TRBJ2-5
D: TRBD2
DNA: TGTGCCAGCAGCCCTCGGACTAGCGGGAGGCCGGAAGAGACCCAGTACTTC
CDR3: CASSPRTSGRPEETQYF

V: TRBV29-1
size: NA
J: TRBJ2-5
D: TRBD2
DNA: TGCAGCGTTGTTAGCGGGAGTGGGATGAGGGAGACCCAGTACTTC
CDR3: CSVVSGSGMRETQYF

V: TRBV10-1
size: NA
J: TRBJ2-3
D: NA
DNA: TGCGCCAGCAGTGAGACGGGGGCAACAGATACGCAGTATTTT
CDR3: CASSETGATDTQYF

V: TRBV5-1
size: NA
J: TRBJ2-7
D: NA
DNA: TGCGCCAGCAGCTTGGGGCAGGGGTACTACGAGCAGTACTTC
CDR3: CASSLGQGYYEQYF

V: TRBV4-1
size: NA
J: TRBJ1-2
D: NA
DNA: TGCGCCAGCAGCCAGGACCGGTACTATGGCTACACCTTC
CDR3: CASSQDRYYGYTF

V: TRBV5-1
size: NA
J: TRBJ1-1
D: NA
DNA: TGCGCCAGCAGCTTGGAGGGTCGGAACACTGAAGCTTTCTTT
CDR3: CASSLEGRNTEAFF

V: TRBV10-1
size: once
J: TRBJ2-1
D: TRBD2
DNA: TGCGCCAGCAGTCCAGGCGAACTAGCGGGAGGTGGCGATGAGCAGTTCTTC
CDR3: CASSPGELAGGGDEQFF

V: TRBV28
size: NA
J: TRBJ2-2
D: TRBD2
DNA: TGTGCCAGCAGTTTCCGGACTAGCGGGAACACCGGGGAGCTGTTTTTT
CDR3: CASSFRTSGNTGELFF

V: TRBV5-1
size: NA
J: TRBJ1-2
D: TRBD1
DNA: TGCGCCAGCAAGCCGGGACAGGGGGACTATGGCTACACCTTC
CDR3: CASKPGQGDYGYTF

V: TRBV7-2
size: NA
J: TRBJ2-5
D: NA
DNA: TGTGCCAGCAGCAATCTACAGGGAGGAGAGACCCAGTACTTC
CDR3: CASSNLQGGETQYF

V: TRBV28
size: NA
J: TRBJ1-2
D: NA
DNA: TGTGCCAGCAGTCGATCGGGTCCCTTCTATGGCTACACCTTC
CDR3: CASSRSGPFYGYTF

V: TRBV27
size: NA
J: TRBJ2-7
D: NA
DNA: TGTGCCAGCAGTTTCGGCGGTACCTACTACGAGCAGTACTTC
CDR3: CASSFGGTYYEQYF

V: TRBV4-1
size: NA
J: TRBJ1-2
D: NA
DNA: TGCGCCAGCAGCCAGACAGACAGGCTGGGTGGCTACACCTTC
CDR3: CASSQTDRLGGYTF

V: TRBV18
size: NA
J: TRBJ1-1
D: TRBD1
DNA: TGTGCCAGCTCACCAGGGACAGGCCAGGGGGGTGAAGCTTTCTTT
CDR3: CASSPGTGQGGEAFF

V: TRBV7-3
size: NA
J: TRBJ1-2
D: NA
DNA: TGTGCCAGCAGCCCCCCTGGACAGCTAGTGAGCTATGGCTACACCTTC
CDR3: CASSPPGQLVSYGYTF

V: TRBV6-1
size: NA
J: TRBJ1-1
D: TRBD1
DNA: TGTGCCAGCAGTGGCCGGGACAGGGAAACTGAAGCTTTCTTT
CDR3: CASSGRDRETEAFF

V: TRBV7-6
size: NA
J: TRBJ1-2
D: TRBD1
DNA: TGTGCCAGCAGCCAGGGGGGGGAGTATGGCTACACCTTC
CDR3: CASSQGGEYGYTF

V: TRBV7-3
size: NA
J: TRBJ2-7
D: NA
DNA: TGTGCCAGCAGCTCCCGGGACTCGCAGGGGGAGCAGTACTTC
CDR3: CASSSRDSQGEQYF

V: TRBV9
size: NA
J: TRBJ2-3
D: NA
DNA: TGTGCCAGCAGCCCCTACGTCCTCCCCACGCAGTATTTT
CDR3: CASSPYVLPTQYF

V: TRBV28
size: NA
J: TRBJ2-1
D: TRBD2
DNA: TGTGCCAGCAGGTCCGGCGGGGCTAGCGGATACAATGAGCAGTTCTTC
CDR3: CASRSGGASGYNEQFF

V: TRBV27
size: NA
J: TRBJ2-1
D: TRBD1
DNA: TGTGCCAGCAGTCAAGAACGGACAGGAAGGGCGTACAATGAGCAGTTCTTC
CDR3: CASSQERTGRAYNEQFF

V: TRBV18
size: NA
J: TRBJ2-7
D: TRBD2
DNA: TGTGCCAGCTCGGCAGTAGCGGGAGTCTCCCACGAGCAGTACTTC
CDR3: CASSAVAGVSHEQYF

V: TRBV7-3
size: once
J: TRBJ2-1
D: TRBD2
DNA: TGTGCCAGCAGCTATGGGGAGGGATCCTACAATGAGCAGTTCTTC
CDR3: CASSYGEGSYNEQFF

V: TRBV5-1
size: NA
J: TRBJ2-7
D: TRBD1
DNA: TGCGCCAGCAGCTCTACAGGGGGCACTACCTACGAGCAGTACTTC
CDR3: CASSSTGGTTYEQYF

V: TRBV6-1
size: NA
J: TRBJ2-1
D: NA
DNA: TGTGCCAGCAGTGAAGCGAGGGTTTGGAATGAGCAGTTCTTC
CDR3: CASSEARVWNEQFF

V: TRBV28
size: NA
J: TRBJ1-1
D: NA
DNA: TGTGCCAGCAGTTCCCCCGGGATTTGGACTGAAGCTTTCTTT
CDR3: CASSSPGIWTEAFF

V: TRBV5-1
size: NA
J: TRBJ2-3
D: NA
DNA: TGCGCCAGCAGCTTGGGAAGGGCAGATACGCAGTATTTT
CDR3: CASSLGRADTQYF

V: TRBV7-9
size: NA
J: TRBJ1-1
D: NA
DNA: TGTGCCAGCAGCTTTCCGGGAGAGAACACTGAAGCTTTCTTT
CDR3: CASSFPGENTEAFF

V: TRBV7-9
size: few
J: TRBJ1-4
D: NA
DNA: TGTGCCAGCAGCACGTACAGGGATGAGGAAAAACTGTTTTTT
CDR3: CASSTYRDEEKLFF

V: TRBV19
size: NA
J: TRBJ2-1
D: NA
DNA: TGTGCCAGTAGTATCAACAATGAGCAGTTCTTC
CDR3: CASSINNEQFF

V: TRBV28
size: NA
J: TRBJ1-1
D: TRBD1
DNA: TGTGCCAGCAGTCTAGGACAGGGGGGAAACACTGAAGCTTTCTTT
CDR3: CASSLGQGGNTEAFF

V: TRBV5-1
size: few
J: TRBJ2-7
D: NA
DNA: TGCGCCAGCAGCTTGGTGGTTTTGCCCTACGAGCAGTACTTC
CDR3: CASSLVVLPYEQYF

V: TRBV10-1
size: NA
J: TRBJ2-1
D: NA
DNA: TGCGCCAGCAGTGAGGTGGCCGTTAGCTCCTACAATGAGCAGTTCTTC
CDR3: CASSEVAVSSYNEQFF

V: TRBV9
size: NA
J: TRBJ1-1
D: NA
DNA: TGTGCCAGCAGCGTAGTGGGGGACTGGGACACTGAAGCTTTCTTT
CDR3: CASSVVGDWDTEAFF

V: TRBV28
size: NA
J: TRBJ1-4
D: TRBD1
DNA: TGTGCCAGCAGCCTGGGACAGGGGGTTGGAGATGAAAAACTGTTTTTT
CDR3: CASSLGQGVGDEKLFF

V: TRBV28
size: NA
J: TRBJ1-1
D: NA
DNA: TGTGCCAGCAGTTCCCCGCGGGGAGCCTTCCCTCCCACTGAAGCTTTCTTT
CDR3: CASSSPRGAFPPTEAFF

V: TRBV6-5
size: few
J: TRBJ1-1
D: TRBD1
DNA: TGTGCCAGCAGAAACATACAGGGGGCTGAAGCTTTCTTT
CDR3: CASRNIQGAEAFF

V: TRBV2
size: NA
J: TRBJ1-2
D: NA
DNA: TGTGCCAGCAGTGAAAGGCAGTCGTACTATGGCTACACCTTC
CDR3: CASSERQSYYGYTF

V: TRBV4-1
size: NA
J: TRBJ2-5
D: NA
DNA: TGCGCCAGCAGCCAATCTCTGGGAGTGCCGCGGAGGGGGGAGACCCAGTACTTC
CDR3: CASSQSLGVPRRGETQYF

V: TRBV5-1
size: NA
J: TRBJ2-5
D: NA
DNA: TGCGCCAGCAGCGGGACGGCGGGGGCGGCAGAGACCCAGTACTTC
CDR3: CASSGTAGAAETQYF

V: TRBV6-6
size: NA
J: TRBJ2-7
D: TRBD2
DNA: TGTGCCAGCAGGAGAGCGGGAGGGAACGAGCAGTACTTC
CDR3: CASRRAGGNEQYF

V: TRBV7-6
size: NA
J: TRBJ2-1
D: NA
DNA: TGTGCCAGCAGCCGCCTTTTACAGAATGAGCAGTTCTTC
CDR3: CASSRLLQNEQFF

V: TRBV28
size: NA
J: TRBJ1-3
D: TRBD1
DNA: TGTGCCAGCAGTACTCGGACAGGGGGACCTTTAAGAAACACCATATATTTT
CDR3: CASSTRTGGPLRNTIYF